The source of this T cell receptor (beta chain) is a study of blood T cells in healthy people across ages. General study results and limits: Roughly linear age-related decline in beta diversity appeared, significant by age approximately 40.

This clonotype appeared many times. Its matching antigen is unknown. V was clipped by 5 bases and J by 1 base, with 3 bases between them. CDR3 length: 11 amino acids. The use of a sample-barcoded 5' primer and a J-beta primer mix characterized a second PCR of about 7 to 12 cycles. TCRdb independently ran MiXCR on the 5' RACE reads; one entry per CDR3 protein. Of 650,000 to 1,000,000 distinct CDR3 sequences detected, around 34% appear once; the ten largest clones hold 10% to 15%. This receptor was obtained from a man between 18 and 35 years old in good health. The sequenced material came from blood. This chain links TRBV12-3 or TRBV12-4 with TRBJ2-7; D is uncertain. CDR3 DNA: TGTGCCAGCAGTGATTCCTACGAGCAGTACTTC. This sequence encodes CASSDSYEQYF.